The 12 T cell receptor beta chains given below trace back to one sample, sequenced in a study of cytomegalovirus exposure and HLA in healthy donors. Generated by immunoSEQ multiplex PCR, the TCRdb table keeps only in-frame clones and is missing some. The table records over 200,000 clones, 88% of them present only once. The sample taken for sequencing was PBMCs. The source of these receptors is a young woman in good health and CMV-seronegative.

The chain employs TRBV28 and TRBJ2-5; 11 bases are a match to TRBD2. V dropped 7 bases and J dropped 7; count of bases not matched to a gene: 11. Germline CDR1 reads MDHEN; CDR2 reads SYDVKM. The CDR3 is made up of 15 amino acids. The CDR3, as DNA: TGTGCCAGCAAGCTAACTAGCGGGAGTTTTGCGACCCAGTACTTC. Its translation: CASKLTSGSFATQYF.

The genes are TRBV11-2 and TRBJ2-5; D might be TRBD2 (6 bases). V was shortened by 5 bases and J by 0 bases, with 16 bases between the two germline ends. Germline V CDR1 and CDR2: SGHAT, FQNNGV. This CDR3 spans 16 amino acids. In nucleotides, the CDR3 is TGTGCCAGCAGCCCAAGCGGGTTAACGTACCAAGAGACCCAGTACTTC. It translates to CASSPSGLTYQETQYF.

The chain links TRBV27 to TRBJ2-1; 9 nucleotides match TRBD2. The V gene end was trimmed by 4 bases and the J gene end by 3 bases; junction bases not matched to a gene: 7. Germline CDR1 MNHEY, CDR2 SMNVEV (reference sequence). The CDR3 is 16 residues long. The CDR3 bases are TGTGCCAGCAGTTCATATCTAGCGGGGCTCTACAATGAGCAGTTCTTC. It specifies CASSSYLAGLYNEQFF.

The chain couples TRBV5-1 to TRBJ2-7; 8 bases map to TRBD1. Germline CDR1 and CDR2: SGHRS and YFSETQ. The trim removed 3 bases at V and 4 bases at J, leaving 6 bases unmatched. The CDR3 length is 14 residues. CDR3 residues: CASSSGTGRYEQYF. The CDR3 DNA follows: TGCGCCAGCAGCTCCGGGACAGGTCGGTACGAGCAGTACTTC. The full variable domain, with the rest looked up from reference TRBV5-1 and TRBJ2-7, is KAGVTQTPRYLIKTRGQQVTLSCSPISGHRSVSWYQQTPGQGLQFLFEYFSETQRNKGNFPGRFSGRQFSNSRSEMNVSTLELGDSALYLCASSSGTGRYEQYFGPGTRLTVT.

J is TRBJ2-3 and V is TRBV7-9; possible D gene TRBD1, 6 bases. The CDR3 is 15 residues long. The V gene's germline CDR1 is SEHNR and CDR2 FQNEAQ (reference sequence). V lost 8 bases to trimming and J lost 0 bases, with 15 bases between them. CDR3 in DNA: TGTGCCAGCGGGGGCAGAGGGTCTAGCACAGATACGCAGTATTTT. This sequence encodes CASGGRGSSTDTQYF.

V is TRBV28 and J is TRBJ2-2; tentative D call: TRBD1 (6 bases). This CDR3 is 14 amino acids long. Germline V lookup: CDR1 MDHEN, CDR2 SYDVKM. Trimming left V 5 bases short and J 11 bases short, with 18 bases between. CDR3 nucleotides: TGTGCCAGCAGTCTCTACAGGGCCCGGTACGAGCTGTTTTTT. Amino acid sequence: CASSLYRARYELFF.

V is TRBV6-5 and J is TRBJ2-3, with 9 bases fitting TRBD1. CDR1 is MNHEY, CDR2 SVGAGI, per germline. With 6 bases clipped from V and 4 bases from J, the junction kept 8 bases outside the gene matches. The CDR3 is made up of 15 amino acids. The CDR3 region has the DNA TGTGCCAGCAGACGACCGGGACAGGGATCAGATACGCAGTATTTT. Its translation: CASRRPGQGSDTQYF.

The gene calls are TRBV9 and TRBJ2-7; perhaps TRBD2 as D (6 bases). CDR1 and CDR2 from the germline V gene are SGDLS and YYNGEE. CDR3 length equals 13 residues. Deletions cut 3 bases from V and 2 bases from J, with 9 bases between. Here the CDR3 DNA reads TGTGCCAGCAGCGAGGGACTTACCTACGAGCAGTACTTC. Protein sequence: CASSEGLTYEQYF.

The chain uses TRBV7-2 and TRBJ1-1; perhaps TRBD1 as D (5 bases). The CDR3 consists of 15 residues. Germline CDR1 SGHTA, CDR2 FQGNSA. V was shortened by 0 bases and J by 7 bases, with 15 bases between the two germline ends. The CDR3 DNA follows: TGTGCCAGCAGCTTAGCCAGGGCGGGAACAATTGAAGCTTTCTTT. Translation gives CASSLARAGTIEAFF.

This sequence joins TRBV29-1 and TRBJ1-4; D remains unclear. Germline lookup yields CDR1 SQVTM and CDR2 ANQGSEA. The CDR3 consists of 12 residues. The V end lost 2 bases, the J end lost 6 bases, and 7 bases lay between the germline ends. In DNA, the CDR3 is TGCAGCGTTGAAACCAGCGATGAAAAACTGTTTTTT. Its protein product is CSVETSDEKLFF. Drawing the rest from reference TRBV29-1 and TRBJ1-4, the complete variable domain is SAVISQKPSRDICQRGTSLTIQCQVDSQVTMMFWYRQQPGQSLTLIATANQGSEATYESGFVIDKFPISRPNLTFSTLTVSNMSPEDSSIYLCSVETSDEKLFFGSGTQLSVL.

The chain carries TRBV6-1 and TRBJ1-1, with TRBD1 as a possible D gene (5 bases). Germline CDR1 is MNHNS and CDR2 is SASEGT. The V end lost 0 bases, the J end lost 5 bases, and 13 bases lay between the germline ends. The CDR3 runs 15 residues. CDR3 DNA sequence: TGTGCCAGCAGTGAAGCCGGGACTCGGGGGACTGAAGCTTTCTTT. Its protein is CASSEAGTRGTEAFF.

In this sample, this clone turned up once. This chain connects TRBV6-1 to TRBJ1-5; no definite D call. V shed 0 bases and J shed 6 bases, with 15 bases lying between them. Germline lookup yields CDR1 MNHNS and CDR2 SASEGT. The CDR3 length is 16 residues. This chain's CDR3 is CASSEAFRGVGQPQHF. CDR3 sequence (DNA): TGTGCCAGCAGTGAAGCGTTCCGGGGTGTGGGTCAGCCCCAGCATTTT.